This entry is about one T cell receptor beta chain. Sequencing used immunoSEQ multiplex PCR; TCRdb keeps in-frame clones, though not all of them. The sample shows 90,000 to 140,000 clones, about 83% of them seen only once. This sample is part of a study of control samples from healthy donors and cancer patients. Germline V gene sequence: CDR1 SGHVS, CDR2 FQNEAQ. V lost 6 bases, J lost 6 bases, and 12 bases lay in between. This CDR3 region has 14 residues. This chain connects TRBV7-8 to TRBJ1-6; D possibly corresponds to TRBD1 (5 bases). This TCR derives from a woman in her forties or fifties in good health. Sequenced material: blood. In nucleotides, the CDR3 is TGTGCCAGCAGAATCCGGGACGGTAATTCACCCCTCCACTTT. Translated, it gives CASRIRDGNSPLHF.